The rows below give T cell receptor beta chains drawn from one sample of a study of shared clonotypes between healthy human individuals. Generated by immunoSEQ multiplex PCR, the TCRdb table keeps only in-frame clones and is missing some. The sample lists some 2 million clones, 85% to 95% occurring once. Sequencing input: naive CD4+ T cells sorted from blood. The receptors stem from a man aged 18 to 29 in good health. The CDR3 runs from the conserved cysteine through the conserved F or W. A D gene is named only where the DNA matches it firmly. Rows may omit the clone size; those that give it use once, few, many or a size class.

>TRBV10-1|-|TRBJ2-5|-
CASITSKGVETQYF
TGCGCCAGCATCACTAGTAAAGGAGTGGAGACCCAGTACTTC
>TRBV27|-|TRBJ1-1|-
CASTYGVGSMNTEAFF
TGTGCCAGCACTTACGGTGTCGGGAGCATGAACACTGAAGCTTTCTTT
>TRBV18|TRBD2|TRBJ2-3|-
CASSPGLAPDTQYF
TGTGCCAGCTCACCGGGACTAGCCCCGGATACGCAGTATTTT
>TRBV19|TRBD1|TRBJ1-5|-
CASSRGQGYNQPQHF
TGTGCCAGTAGTAGGGGACAGGGATACAATCAGCCCCAGCATTTT
>TRBV9|TRBD2|TRBJ2-7|-
CASSPRTSDYEQYF
TGTGCCAGCAGCCCCAGGACTAGCGACTACGAGCAGTACTTC
>TRBV5-6|TRBD1|TRBJ1-5|-
CASSSTGQGFQQPQHF
TGTGCCAGCAGCTCGACCGGACAGGGGTTTCAGCAGCCCCAGCATTTT
>TRBV5-1|-|TRBJ2-3|-
CASSLATTPITDTQYF
TGCGCCAGCAGCTTGGCGACGACCCCTATCACAGATACGCAGTATTTT
>TRBV28|-|TRBJ2-5|-
CASRQGGKQETQYF
TGTGCCAGTAGACAGGGAGGAAAACAAGAGACCCAGTACTTC
>TRBV11-2|-|TRBJ2-7|-
CASSLNSVSYEQYF
TGTGCCAGCAGCTTAAATAGCGTCTCCTACGAGCAGTACTTC
>TRBV12-5|-|TRBJ1-1|-
CASGQGEAFF
TGTGCTAGTGGGCAGGGGGAAGCTTTCTTT
>TRBV30|TRBD1|TRBJ1-1|few
CASSPRTGTNTEAFF
TGTGCCAGTAGTCCACGGACAGGGACGAACACTGAAGCTTTCTTT
>TRBV4-3|-|TRBJ2-3|-
CASSQVGPKYF
TGCGCCAGCAGCCAAGTGGGCCCAAAGTATTTT
>TRBV28|-|TRBJ1-1|-
CASSIRGGNTEAFF
TGTGCCAGCAGCATACGGGGGGGAAACACTGAAGCTTTCTTT
>TRBV7-2|-|TRBJ1-1|-
CASSFEQLNTEAFF
TGTGCCAGCAGCTTCGAACAGTTGAACACTGAAGCTTTCTTT
>TRBV6-1|-|TRBJ1-1|-
CASSESLGTEAFF
TGTGCCAGCAGTGAGAGCTTAGGGACTGAAGCTTTCTTT
>TRBV5-6|-|TRBJ2-3|once
CASSPQGGAADTQYF
TGTGCCAGCAGCCCCCAGGGGGGAGCGGCAGATACGCAGTATTTT
>TRBV6-5|-|TRBJ1-3|-
CASSYKGSIYF
TGTGCCAGCAGTTACAAGGGCTCCATATATTTT
>TRBV19|TRBD1|TRBJ2-7|-
CASRNGQGQPYEQYF
TGTGCCAGTAGGAACGGACAGGGTCAACCCTACGAGCAGTACTTC
>TRBV2|TRBD1|TRBJ2-7|-
CASSEGQGHYEQYF
TGTGCCAGCAGTGAAGGACAGGGTCACTACGAGCAGTACTTC
>TRBV28|TRBD1|TRBJ2-1|-
CASSYRGRDEQFF
TGTGCCAGCAGTTACAGGGGGCGTGATGAGCAGTTCTTC
>TRBV6-1|TRBD1|TRBJ1-2|-
CASRIQGAGWYGYTF
TGTGCCAGCAGGATTCAGGGGGCAGGGTGGTATGGCTACACCTTC
>TRBV6-1|TRBD2|TRBJ2-7|-
CASISGSSGVYEQYF
TGTGCCAGCATCAGCGGAAGTAGCGGGGTCTACGAGCAGTACTTC